This passage covers 4 T cell receptor beta chains from one sample sequenced in a study of tumor-infiltrating lymphocytes in primary liver carcinoma. The authors made TCR beta cDNA from around 500 ng total RNA with a constant-region primer. Each TCR beta library was derived from three nested multiplex PCR rounds that employed slightly modified ARM-PCR. Amplification in the first two PCR rounds was performed using TRBV1-TRBV30 forward primers and a C-beta reverse primer for 10 cycles each. TCRdb re-derived calls from the multiplex PCR reads in MiXCR, one entry per CDR3 protein. The sample shows 330,000 or so distinct CDR3 sequences, approximately 65% of them seen only once. Unsorted whole blood yielded the blood RNA, and germline DNA was also extracted. Sequences were obtained from peripheral blood. All receptors derive from a man aged 35-49 years with primary liver carcinoma and hepatitis B virus infection.

With respect to this clonotype: One base away lies a much larger clone, so this may be a sequencing read error. The CDR3 coding sequence is TGTGTCAGCAGCCAAGGACAGGGGCCCACGGGAGGCTACACCTTC. This translates into CVSSQGQGPTGGYTF. The chain uses TRBV4-2 and TRBJ1-2, with TRBD1 identical over 9 bases. In germline, CDR1 is LGHNA, CDR2 YNFKEQ. CDR3 size: 15 residues.

For this clonotype: At one of its ends the junction is not consistent with the germline gene, which may arise from a read error. The V call is TRBV5-4, the J call TRBJ2-5; 10 bases map to TRBD2. Germline CDR1 reads SGHNT; CDR2 reads YYREEE (reference sequence). This CDR3 region has 15 residues. The CDR3: CPSSLELAGKETQYF. DNA of the CDR3: TGTCCCAGCAGCTTGGAACTAGCGGGAAAGGAGACCCAGTACTTC.

The chain recombines TRBV11-1 with TRBJ2-7; 11 bases fit TRBD2. This CDR3 is 15 amino acids long. The trim removed 7 bases at V and 2 bases at J, leaving 7 bases unmatched. Germline V CDR1 and CDR2: SGHAT, FQDESV (reference sequence). CDR3 sequence (DNA): TGTGCCAGCACGTTAACTAGCGGGAGAACCTACGAGCAGTACTTC. It encodes CASTLTSGRTYEQYF.

As concerns this clonotype: At one end the junction does not follow the germline gene, possibly because of a read error. The chain combines TRBV11-2 with TRBJ1-1; TRBD1 aligns across 8 bases. The germline gives CDR1 SGHAT, CDR2 FQNNGV. The CDR3 totals 13 residues. CDR3 nucleotide sequence: TGTGCCAGCAGCTCAGCGACAGGGGCTGAAGTTTTCTTT. This sequence encodes CASSSATGAEVFF.